This T cell receptor (beta chain) was found in a study of shared clonotypes between healthy human individuals. This clone was seen once. This CDR3 comprises 13 residues. The V gene's germline CDR1 is LGHNA and CDR2 YSLEER. V lost 2 bases, J lost 8 bases, and 4 bases stayed unmatched. Produced via immunoSEQ multiplex PCR; TCRdb's table is partial and in-frame only. The sample has about 1.5 million clones; roughly 97% are singletons. The specimen sequenced was naive CD4+ T cells sorted from blood. The subset: CD45RA+ positively selected. The sequence was collected from a man between 25 and 39 years old in good health. The chain joins TRBV4-3 to TRBJ2-3; 7 bases agree with TRBD2. The CDR3 nucleotides are TGCGCCAGCAGCCAAAGCGGACTAGGTACGCAGTATTTT. Translated: CASSQSGLGTQYF.